This TCR beta chain comes out of a study of OX40 agonist ivuxolimab in advanced cancers. Profiled with immunoSEQ multiplex PCR; TCRdb holds only in-frame clones, not every one. The sample has tens of thousands of clones; roughly 89% are singletons. V shed 8 bases and J shed 7 bases, with 11 bases lying between them. Germline CDR1 SNHLY, CDR2 FYNNEI. This CDR3 is 11 amino acids long. Specimen: CD4+ or CD8+ T cells sorted from blood, collected in a trial of the OX40 agonist ivuxolimab. The receptor's source is an adult with an advanced solid tumor such as melanoma, head and neck, liver or kidney cancer. This chain joins TRBV2 and TRBJ1-2; D might be TRBD1 (5 bases). The CDR3 loop is CASGRVSGYTF. The CDR3 DNA is TGTGCCAGCGGCAGGGTGTCTGGCTACACCTTC.